This TCR beta chain was observed in a study of cytomegalovirus exposure and HLA in healthy donors. CDR3 size: 15 residues. CDR1 and CDR2 (germline): SNHLY, FYNNEI. The V end lost 8 bases, the J end lost 6 bases, and 20 bases lay between the germline ends. Regarding donors, all were healthy bone marrow donors. A multiplex PCR was run with 60 Vbeta primers and 13 Jbeta primers. Measured with immunoSEQ multiplex PCR; TCRdb has only the in-frame clones, and not every one. Of around 100,000 clones in the sample, around four fifths were seen once. The chain couples TRBV2 to TRBJ2-1; possibly TRBD2 for D (6 bases). This sequence originates from a man between 40 and 49 years old in good health and CMV-seronegative. The sequencing sample was made of PBMCs. The CDR3 DNA is TGTGCCAGCGCCGGAGGGCAAAAGCTCCCCAATGAGCAGTTCTTC. This codes for CASAGGQKLPNEQFF.